This TCR beta chain was recorded in a study of OX40 agonist ivuxolimab in advanced cancers. Whole-study context: Enrollees could have had prior anti-PD-1, anti-PD-L1 or anti-CTLA-4 therapy, which approximately 40% had received.

General observations from the study: At 0.1 to 3.0 mg/kg and by week 6, clonal expansion occurred in CD4+ and CD8+ blood T cells. The authors also found low normalized T-cell clonal expansion in some nonresponders.

Germline V lookup: CDR1 SGHDT, CDR2 YYEEEE. The CDR3 is made up of 12 amino acids. V was pared by 4 bases and J by 6 bases, with 10 bases between. The data were produced by immunoSEQ multiplex PCR, yet TCRdb's version contains in-frame clones alone and is incomplete. Of 12,000 or so clones in the sample, 67% were seen once. As to this clone: Antigen: not known.

Sequenced material: CD4+ or CD8+ T cells sorted from blood, taken in a trial of the OX40 agonist ivuxolimab. The clonotype was recovered from an adult with an advanced solid tumor such as melanoma, head and neck, liver or kidney cancer. J is TRBJ1-1 and V is TRBV5-6, with D possibly matching TRBD1 (5 bases). CDR3 protein: CASSAGQAEAFF. CDR3 nucleotide sequence: TGTGCCAGCAGCGCCGGACAAGCTGAAGCTTTCTTT.